A single sample is the source of the 14 T cell receptor beta chains below, sequenced in a study of blood T cell repertoires in COVID-19. The assay was immunoSEQ multiplex PCR, and TCRdb's table has in-frame clones only and misses some. The sample carries a few hundred thousand clones, 89% recorded once. The sample comprised peripheral blood. These TCRs come from a woman in her 40s who had recovered from COVID-19.

The chain couples TRBV27 to TRBJ1-2; D gene uncertain. V dropped 5 bases and J dropped 1 base, with 11 bases sitting between them. The CDR3 sequence is 14 residues long. Per germline, CDR1 MNHEY and CDR2 SMNVEV (reference sequence). The CDR3 here is CASSPGGNNYGYTF. Written as DNA, the CDR3 is TGTGCCAGCAGTCCAGGAGGGAATAACTATGGCTACACCTTC.

The chain carries TRBV25-1 and TRBJ1-6; D not certain. Per germline, CDR1 MGHDK and CDR2 SYGVNS. The CDR3 runs to 13 residues. The V end lost 5 bases, the J end lost 3 bases, and 5 bases lay between the germline ends. CDR3 region: CASSINYNSPLHF. CDR3 DNA: TGTGCCAGCAGTATAAACTATAATTCACCCCTCCACTTT. The complete variable domain, with remaining parts taken from reference TRBV25-1 and TRBJ1-6, reads EADIYQTPRYLVIGTGKKITLECSQTMGHDKMYWYQQDPGMELHLIHYSYGVNSTEKGDLSSESTVSRIRTEHFPLTLESARPSHTSQYLCASSINYNSPLHFGNGTRLTVT.

The chain links TRBV5-6 to TRBJ1-6, with 7 bases lining up with TRBD1. Germline values: CDR1 SGHDT, CDR2 YYEEEE. The CDR3 covers 14 residues. V shed 3 bases, J shed 10 bases, and the junction held 7 bases outside the gene matches. The CDR3 DNA is TGTGCCAGCAGCTCCAGACAGGGATGGTCACCCCTCCACTTT. Encoded protein: CASSSRQGWSPLHF.

This sequence joins TRBV18 and TRBJ2-2, with D possibly TRBD1 on 5 matching bases. Germline CDR1 reads KGHSH; CDR2 reads LQKENI. V was cut by 3 bases and J by 7 bases, with 15 bases left in between. This CDR3 contains 15 residues. The CDR3 loop reads CASSPTARVNGELFF. The CDR3 region has the DNA TGTGCCAGCTCACCTACCGCCAGGGTGAACGGGGAGCTGTTTTTT.

The J gene is TRBJ1-2, the V gene TRBV28; a weak D match, TRBD1 (6 bases). Germline V CDR1 and CDR2: MDHEN, SYDVKM. This CDR3 contains 13 residues. Trimming stripped 6 bases from V and 10 bases from J, with 18 bases between. The CDR3 DNA follows: TGTGCCAGCAGCCCCGGGACACCCCTTGCCTACACCTTC. It is translated as CASSPGTPLAYTF.

The chain is built from TRBV28 and TRBJ2-1, with a weak D call TRBD2 (6 bases). The CDR3 runs 14 residues. Looked up from germline, CDR1 is MDHEN and CDR2 is SYDVKM. Trimming left V 6 bases short and J 1 base short, with 10 bases between. The CDR3 region is CASSGSQSYNEQFF. CDR3 in DNA: TGTGCCAGCAGCGGGAGTCAGTCCTACAATGAGCAGTTCTTC.

The rearrangement uses TRBV21-1 and TRBJ2-3; the table's D call, TRBD2, has no DNA check behind it. TRBV21-1 is deemed a pseudogene. This CDR3 has 19 residues. CDR3 DNA: TGTGCCAGCAGCGAAACCATCGGGAGTAGAGTCGGGGCCACAGATACGCAGTATTTT. Translation: CASSETIGSRVGATDTQYF.

The chain couples TRBV9 to TRBJ2-1; TRBD2 agrees at 14 bases. V shed 0 bases, J shed 7 bases, and the junction held 3 bases outside the gene matches. The CDR3 has 16 residues. Germline V CDR1 and CDR2: SGDLS, YYNGEE. CDR3 DNA: TGTGCCAGCAGCGTAGTCGGACTAGCGGGAGGTAATGAGCAGTTCTTC. Amino acids: CASSVVGLAGGNEQFF.

The table lists this clone with a few counts. The chain couples TRBV7-9 to TRBJ1-2, with 9 bases matching TRBD1. J was trimmed by 8 bases and V by 8 bases; bases with no gene match: 18. CDR1 is SEHNR and CDR2 is FQNEAQ in the germline V gene (reference sequence). The CDR3 contains 16 residues. The chain's CDR3 is CASRRHEQGAGGGYTF. CDR3 DNA sequence: TGTGCCAGCCGCCGACACGAACAGGGGGCAGGAGGAGGCTACACCTTC.

This sequence joins TRBV27 and TRBJ2-6, with a weak D call TRBD1 (6 bases). This CDR3 region has 18 residues. Germline V gene data show CDR1 as MNHEY and CDR2 as SMNVEV (reference sequence). V lost 2 bases to trimming and J lost 0 bases, with 14 bases between them. Written as DNA, the CDR3 is TGTGCCAGCAGTTTACTTGGGGGCGACAGCTCTGGGGCCAACGTCCTGACTTTC. Amino acids: CASSLLGGDSSGANVLTF.

The genes are TRBV27 and TRBJ2-2, with D perhaps matching TRBD2 (6 bases). V dropped 3 bases and J dropped 6 bases, with 20 bases sitting between them. The CDR3 sequence is 17 residues long. CDR1 is MNHEY and CDR2 is SMNVEV in the germline V gene (reference sequence). The CDR3 protein is CASSLFLTDGSPGELFF. The CDR3 DNA sequence: TGTGCCAGCAGTTTGTTTCTGACTGACGGGAGTCCCGGGGAGCTGTTTTTT.

This rearrangement joins TRBV12-3 or TRBV12-4 to TRBJ1-2, with D perhaps TRBD1 (6 bases). CDR3 length equals 13 residues. The V and J ends lost 5 bases and 3 bases respectively, with 10 bases between them. CDR3 residues: CASSPGQHYGYTF. The CDR3 bases are TGTGCCAGCAGTCCCGGACAGCACTATGGCTACACCTTC.

The DNA for the CDR3 is TGCGCCAGCAGCCCTGGGACAGGGGGAATGAAAGCTTTCTTT. Translation gives CASSPGTGGMKAFF. V gene TRBV5-1 combines with J gene TRBJ1-1, with TRBD1 matching over 11 bases. V was pared by 4 bases and J by 9 bases, with 8 bases of the junction left unmatched. The germline V gene has CDR1 SGHRS and CDR2 YFSETQ. CDR3 length equals 14 residues.

This clone was counted a few times. The gene calls are TRBV2 and TRBJ1-1, with D tentatively TRBD1 (5 bases). Trimming removed 9 bases from V and 0 bases from J, with 14 bases in between. Germline-derived CDR1 and CDR2 are SNHLY and FYNNEI. The CDR3 is 14 residues long. CDR3 DNA sequence: TGTGCCAGGGCGATGACAGAGATGAACACTGAAGCTTTCTTT. Translating it yields CARAMTEMNTEAFF. Full variable domain (remainder filled in from reference TRBV2 and TRBJ1-1): EPEVTQTPSHQVTQMGQEVILRCVPISNHLYFYWYRQILGQKVEFLVSFYNNEISEKSEIFDDQFSVERPDGSNFTLKIRSTKLEDSAMYFCARAMTEMNTEAFFGQGTRLTVV.